The 21 T cell receptor beta chains below were found in one sample sequenced in a study of regulatory T cells in long-lasting Graves disease. Regarding time point: newly diagnosed GD, antithyroid drugs for less than 3 months. The TCR library was made from RNA extracted from PBMCs. Arm-PCR of CDR3 regions and iRepertoire HTBI primers were the basis on which TCR beta libraries were built. TCRdb fed the multiplex PCR reads into MiXCR, producing one record per CDR3 protein. The sample yields some 340,000 distinct CDR3 sequences, about 11% seen once. The same sample was also used in a study of T cells in Graves' hyperthyroidism and ophthalmopathy.

Source: peripheral blood mononuclear cells (PBMCs), taken at new diagnosis, from a patient treated with antithyroid drugs. The receptors here all came from a woman younger than 30 with Graves disease.

The chain employs TRBV6-4 and TRBJ2-7, with D perhaps matching TRBD2 (6 bases). Trimming left V 10 bases short and J 3 bases short, with 16 bases between. CDR1 MRHNA and CDR2 SNTAGT come from the germline V gene. The CDR3 has 13 amino acids. The DNA of the CDR3 is TGTGCCAACCCGGGAGACTCTGACTACGAGCAGTACTTC. Residues: CANPGDSDYEQYF.

At least ten counts were recorded for this clonotype. This chain links TRBV3-1 with TRBJ2-5; a possible D gene is TRBD1 (5 bases). Germline loops: CDR1 LGHDT, CDR2 YNNKEL (reference sequence). The CDR3 loop spans 13 amino acids. Trimming took 4 bases from V and 2 from J, leaving 8 bases between them. This chain's CDR3 is CASSPGSQETQYF. As DNA, the CDR3 is TGTGCCAGCAGCCCAGGGTCACAAGAGACCCAGTACTTC.

This clonotype has at least ten counts. The V gene is TRBV11-2, the J gene TRBJ2-1; weak D call: TRBD1 (6 bases). Germline V gene sequence: CDR1 SGHAT, CDR2 FQNNGV. This CDR3 comprises 14 residues. Trimming shortened V by 5 bases and J by 10 bases, and 18 bases separated the two germline ends. The CDR3 bases are TGTGCCAGCAGCACCCTGGGGACCGACAGGGAGCAGTTCTTC. Its protein product is CASSTLGTDREQFF.

This clonotype appeared many times. The chain carries TRBV6-5 and TRBJ1-5; the match to TRBD1 covers 8 bases. Trimming at V came to 2 bases and at J to 1 base, leaving 1 base not matched to a gene. This CDR3 contains 15 residues. CDR1 MNHEY and CDR2 SVGAGI come from the germline V gene. The DNA for the CDR3 is TGTGCCAGCAGTTACGGGACAGGCAGCAATCAGCCCCAGCATTTT. Protein sequence: CASSYGTGSNQPQHF.

This clonotype has at least ten counts. The chain links TRBV7-3 to TRBJ1-2; D uncertain. V dropped 5 bases and J dropped 6 bases, with 7 bases sitting between them. Germline-derived CDR1 and CDR2 are SGHTA and FQGTGA. The CDR3 consists of 11 residues. The chain's CDR3 is CASSALNGYTF. DNA for the CDR3: TGTGCCAGCAGCGCGTTAAATGGCTACACCTTC.

This clonotype was counted a few times. No conserved phenylalanine or tryptophan is present at the end of the CDR3, so a read error is the likely explanation. The CDR3 spells CATSKTAVGQGLYGYTL. DNA for the CDR3: TGTGCCACCAGCAAAACGGCCGTGGGACAGGGCCTTTATGGCTACACCCTC. The V gene is TRBV15, the J gene TRBJ1-2, with 9 bases aligning to TRBD1. From germline, CDR1 is LNHNV and CDR2 YYDKDF (reference sequence). J lost 5 bases, V lost 4 bases, and 14 bases had no gene match. The CDR3 is 17 amino acids.

V is TRBV20-1 and J is TRBJ2-2; TRBD2 matches 13 bases. V lost 6 bases and J lost 5; bases outside the gene matches: 9. CDR1 is DFQATT and CDR2 is SNEGSKA in the germline V gene (reference sequence). CDR3 length: 16 residues. CDR3 bases: TGCAGTGCCGGACTAGCGGGAGCCCCGAGGACCGGGGAGCTGTTTTTT. It encodes CSAGLAGAPRTGELFF.

CDR3 region: CSVGGVGGLSYEQYF. The CDR3 nucleotides are TGCAGCGTTGGGGGGGTGGGAGGACTCTCCTACGAGCAGTACTTC. V and J are TRBV29-1 and TRBJ2-7; D is perhaps TRBD2 (6 bases). The germline V and J ends were trimmed by 4 bases and 0 bases, with 16 bases remaining between them. This CDR3 region has 15 residues. CDR1 SQVTM and CDR2 ANQGSEA come from the germline V gene.

With respect to this clonotype: The junction does not match germline at one end; this may be a read error. This chain connects TRBV11-1 to TRBJ2-2; D is perhaps TRBD1 (6 bases). The CDR3 totals 17 residues. Germline V gives CDR1 SGHAT, CDR2 FQDESV (reference sequence). The CDR3 loop reads CAGSLASQGRGTGELFF. As DNA, the CDR3 is TGTGCCGGCAGCTTAGCCTCACAGGGAAGAGGCACCGGGGAGCTGTTTTTT.

The chain is built from TRBV24-1 and TRBJ2-2, with D possibly matching TRBD1 (6 bases). Trimming took 3 bases from V and 1 from J, leaving 11 bases between them. In germline, CDR1 is KGHDR, CDR2 SFDVKD. The CDR3 totals 16 residues. CDR3 in amino acids: CATSDHGQMNTGELFF. CDR3 nucleotide sequence: TGTGCCACCAGTGATCACGGACAGATGAACACCGGGGAGCTGTTTTTT.

This rearrangement joins TRBV9 to TRBJ1-1; 8 bases match TRBD1. Trimming cost V 0 bases and J 3 bases; bases outside gene matches: 4. The germline V gene has CDR1 SGDLS and CDR2 YYNGEE. This CDR3 comprises 15 residues. In DNA form, the CDR3 reads TGTGCCAGCAGCGTAGAGGACAGGGCGCACACTGAAGCTTTCTTT. This gives the protein CASSVEDRAHTEAFF.

This clonotype came up many times. V gene TRBV6-1 combines with J gene TRBJ2-1; 7 nucleotides agree with TRBD2. The germline V gene has CDR1 MNHNS and CDR2 SASEGT. V lost 3 bases to trimming and J lost 4 bases; unmatched junction nucleotides: 12. This CDR3 comprises 17 residues. CDR3: CASSDLGLVGRYNEQFF. As DNA, the CDR3 is TGTGCCAGCAGTGACCTAGGACTAGTAGGTCGGTACAATGAGCAGTTCTTC.

Concerning this clonotype: A much more abundant neighbour one base away suggests this may be a read error. The chain uses TRBV20-1 and TRBJ2-2; 9 nucleotides align to TRBD1. CDR3 length equals 16 residues. CDR1 and CDR2 from the germline V gene are DFQATT and SNEGSKA (reference sequence). CDR3 sequence (DNA): TGCAGTGCTAGGCCCCCGGACAGGGGTCACACCGGGGAGCTGCTTTTT. Protein sequence: CSARPPDRGHTGELLF.

This clonotype was counted ten times or more. This CDR3 reads CASSPVSREKLFF. CDR3 DNA: TGTGCCAGCAGTCCCGTATCGAGGGAAAAACTGTTTTTT. The chain is built from TRBV7-2 and TRBJ1-4; no definite D call. This CDR3 has 13 amino acids. In germline, CDR1 is SGHTA, CDR2 FQGNSA. The V end lost 6 bases, the J end lost 8 bases, and 13 bases lay between the germline ends. Complete variable domain (other parts from reference TRBV7-2 and TRBJ1-4): GAGVSQSPSNKVTEKGKDVELRCDPISGHTALYWYRQSLGQGLEFLIYFQGNSAPDKSGLPSDRFSAERTGGSVSTLTIQRTQQEDSAVYLCASSPVSREKLFFGSGTQLSVL.

This clonotype was observed many times. The rearrangement uses TRBV3-1 and TRBJ1-5; TRBD1 might be the D (5 bases). The V end was cut by 1 base, the J end by 0 bases, with 10 bases between. This CDR3 is built from 16 residues. Germline V gives CDR1 LGHDT, CDR2 YNNKEL (reference sequence). CDR3 sequence: CASSQGDFYSNQPQHF. The DNA of the CDR3 is TGTGCCAGCAGCCAAGGGGACTTCTATAGCAATCAGCCCCAGCATTTT.

This clonotype was seen many times. J is TRBJ2-1 and V is TRBV9, with 14 positions matching TRBD2. There are 17 residues in the CDR3. Germline values: CDR1 SGDLS, CDR2 YYNGEE. V shed 4 bases, J shed 3 bases, and the junction held 6 bases outside the gene matches. The CDR3 sequence: CASSPGLAGAVYNEQFF. The CDR3 nucleotides are TGTGCCAGCAGCCCGGGACTAGCGGGGGCCGTCTACAATGAGCAGTTCTTC. Drawing the rest from reference TRBV9 and TRBJ2-1, the complete variable domain is DSGVTQTPKHLITATGQRVTLRCSPRSGDLSVYWYQQSLDQGLQFLIQYYNGEERAKGNILERFSAQQFPDLHSELNLSSLELGDSALYFCASSPGLAGAVYNEQFFGPGTRLTVL.

This clonotype showed up many times. The V and J genes are TRBV12-3 or TRBV12-4 and TRBJ1-2; D uncertain. This CDR3 comprises 13 residues. The V end was cut by 3 bases, the J end by 1 base, with 6 bases between. CDR3 sequence reads: CASSFSRNYGYTF. In DNA, the CDR3 is TGTGCCAGCAGTTTCAGTCGTAACTATGGCTACACCTTC.

This clonotype has a count of ten or more. The rearrangement uses TRBV7-9 and TRBJ2-1; D may be TRBD2 (6 bases). Trimming shortened V by 4 bases and J by 4 bases, and 17 bases separated the two germline ends. Germline assignment: CDR1 SEHNR and CDR2 FQNEAQ (reference sequence). The CDR3 loop spans 16 amino acids. The CDR3: CASSSLAGSTYNEQFF. The CDR3 nucleotides read TGTGCCAGCAGCTCTCTGGCGGGGAGCACTTACAATGAGCAGTTCTTC.

As for this clonotype: This may be a read error: a much more frequent sequence differs by one nucleotide. The chain is built from TRBV7-3 and TRBJ2-1, with D possibly being TRBD2 (6 bases). The CDR3 loop spans 15 amino acids. CDR1 is SGHTA, CDR2 FQGTGA, per germline. The CDR3 nucleotides read TGTGCCAGCAGAGGGACTTTTACTCCTTACAATGAGCTGTTCTTC. This sequence encodes CASRGTFTPYNELFF.

This clonotype was seen only a few times. The chain joins TRBV6-2 or TRBV6-3 to TRBJ2-5; D is unresolved. Germline V CDR1 and CDR2: MNHEY, SVGEGT. V lost 7 bases to trimming and J lost 3 bases, with 24 bases between them. The CDR3 runs 17 residues. The CDR3 spells CASTHLLGLALKETQYF. The DNA for the CDR3 is TGTGCCAGCACTCACCTGCTGGGCCTTGCGCTAAAAGAGACCCAGTACTTC.

Notes on this clonotype: A read error may explain this, as a much larger clone is one base away. The chain links TRBV12-3 or TRBV12-4 to TRBJ1-5; D not resolved. Deletions cut 5 bases from V and 5 bases from J, with 13 bases between. This CDR3 is 14 amino acids long. The CDR3 is CASSITTWDQPQHF. The CDR3 nucleotides read TGTGCCAGCAGTATAACGACCTGGGATCAGCCCCAGCATTTT.